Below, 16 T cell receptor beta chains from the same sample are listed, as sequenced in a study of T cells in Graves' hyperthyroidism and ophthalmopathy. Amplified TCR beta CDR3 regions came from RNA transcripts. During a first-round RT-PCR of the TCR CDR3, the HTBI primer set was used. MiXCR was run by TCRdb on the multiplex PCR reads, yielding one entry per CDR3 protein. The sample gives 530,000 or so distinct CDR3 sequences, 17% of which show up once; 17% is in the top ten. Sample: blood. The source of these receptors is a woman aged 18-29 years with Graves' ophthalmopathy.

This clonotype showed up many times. The chain's CDR3 is CSATAFWDTQYF. Here the CDR3 DNA reads TGCAGTGCTACTGCATTCTGGGATACGCAGTATTTT. This chain links TRBV20-1 with TRBJ2-3; D ambiguous. This CDR3 has 12 residues. Germline lookup yields CDR1 DFQATT and CDR2 SNEGSKA (reference sequence). The V end was cut by 4 bases, the J end by 6 bases, with 11 bases between.

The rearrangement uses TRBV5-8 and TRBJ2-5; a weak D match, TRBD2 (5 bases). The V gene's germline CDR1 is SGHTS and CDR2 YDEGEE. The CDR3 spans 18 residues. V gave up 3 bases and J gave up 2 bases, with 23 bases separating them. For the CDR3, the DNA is TGTGCCAGCAGCTCTTTTCAATTCGGGCAAAGAGGGCAAGAGACCCAGTACTTC. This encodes CASSSFQFGQRGQETQYF.

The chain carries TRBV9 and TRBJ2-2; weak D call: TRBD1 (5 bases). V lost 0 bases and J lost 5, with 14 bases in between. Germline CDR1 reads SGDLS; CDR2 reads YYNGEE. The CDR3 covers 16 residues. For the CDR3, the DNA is TGTGCCAGCAGCGTAGGAAGGGGCGCAGGTACCGGGGAGCTGTTTTTT. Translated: CASSVGRGAGTGELFF.

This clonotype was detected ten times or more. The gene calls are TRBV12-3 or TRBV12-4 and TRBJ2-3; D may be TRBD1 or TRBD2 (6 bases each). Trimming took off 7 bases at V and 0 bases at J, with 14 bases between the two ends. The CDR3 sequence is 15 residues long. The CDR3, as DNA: TGTGCCAGCATAGTCGGGGGCGGGAGCACAGATACGCAGTATTTT. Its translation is CASIVGGGSTDTQYF.

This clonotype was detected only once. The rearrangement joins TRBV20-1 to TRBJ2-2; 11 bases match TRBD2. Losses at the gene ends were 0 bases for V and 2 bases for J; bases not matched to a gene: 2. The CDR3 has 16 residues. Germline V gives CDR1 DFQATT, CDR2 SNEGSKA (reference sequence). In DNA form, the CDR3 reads TGCAGTGCTAGAGATCTAGCGGGGGGAAACACCGGGGAGCTGTTTTTT. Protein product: CSARDLAGGNTGELFF.

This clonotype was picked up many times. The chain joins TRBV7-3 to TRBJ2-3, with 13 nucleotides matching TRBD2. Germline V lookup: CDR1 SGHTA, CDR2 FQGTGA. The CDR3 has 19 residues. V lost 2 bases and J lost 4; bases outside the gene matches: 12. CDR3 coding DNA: TGTGCCAGCAGCTTATTGGGGGCCCGGACTAGCGGGGGAGCAGATACGCAGTATTTT. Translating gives CASSLLGARTSGGADTQYF.

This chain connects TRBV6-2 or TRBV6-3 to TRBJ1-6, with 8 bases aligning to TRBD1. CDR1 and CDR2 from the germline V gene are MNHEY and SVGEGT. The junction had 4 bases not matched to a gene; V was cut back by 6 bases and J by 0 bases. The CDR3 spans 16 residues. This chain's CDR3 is CASRRTGSSYNSPLHF. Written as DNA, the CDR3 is TGTGCCAGCAGGCGGACAGGGAGCTCCTATAATTCACCCCTCCACTTT.

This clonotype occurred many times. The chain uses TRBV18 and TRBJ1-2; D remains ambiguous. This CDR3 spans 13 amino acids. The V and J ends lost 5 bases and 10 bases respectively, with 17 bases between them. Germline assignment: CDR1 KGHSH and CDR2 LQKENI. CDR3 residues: CASSVTHGDVYTF. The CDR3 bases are TGTGCCAGCTCAGTTACCCACGGTGATGTCTACACCTTC.

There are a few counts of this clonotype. The chain's CDR3 is CSADSASTDTQYF. The CDR3 bases are TGCAGCGCGGATAGCGCCAGCACAGATACGCAGTATTTT. The chain links TRBV20-1 to TRBJ2-3, with D maybe TRBD2 (5 bases). This CDR3 has 13 amino acids. Germline CDR1 is DFQATT and CDR2 is SNEGSKA (reference sequence).

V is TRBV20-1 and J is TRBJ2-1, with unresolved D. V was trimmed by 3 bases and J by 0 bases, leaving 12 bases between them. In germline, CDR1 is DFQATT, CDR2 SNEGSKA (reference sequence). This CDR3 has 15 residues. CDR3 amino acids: CSASIGLSSYNEQFF. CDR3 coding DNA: TGCAGTGCTAGTATAGGCCTAAGCTCCTACAATGAGCAGTTCTTC.

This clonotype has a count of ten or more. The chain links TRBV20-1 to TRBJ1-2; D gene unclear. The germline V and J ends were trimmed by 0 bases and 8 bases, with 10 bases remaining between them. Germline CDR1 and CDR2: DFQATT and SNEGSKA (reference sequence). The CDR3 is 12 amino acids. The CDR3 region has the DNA TGCAGTGCTAGAGATCAGCTCGCGGGCTACACCTTC. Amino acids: CSARDQLAGYTF.

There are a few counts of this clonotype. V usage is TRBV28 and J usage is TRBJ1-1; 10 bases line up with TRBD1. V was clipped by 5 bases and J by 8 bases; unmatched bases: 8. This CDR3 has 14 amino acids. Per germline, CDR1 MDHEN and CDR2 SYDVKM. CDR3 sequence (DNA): TGTGCCAGCAGTGAACTTGGGACAGGGGCCGAAGCTTTCTTT. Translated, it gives CASSELGTGAEAFF.

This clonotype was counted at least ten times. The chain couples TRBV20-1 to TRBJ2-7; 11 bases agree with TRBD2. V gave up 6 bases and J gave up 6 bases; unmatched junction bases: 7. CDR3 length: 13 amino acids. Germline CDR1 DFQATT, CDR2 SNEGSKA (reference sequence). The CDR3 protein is CSAPVAGGFEQYF. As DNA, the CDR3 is TGCAGTGCCCCGGTAGCGGGAGGGTTCGAGCAGTACTTC.

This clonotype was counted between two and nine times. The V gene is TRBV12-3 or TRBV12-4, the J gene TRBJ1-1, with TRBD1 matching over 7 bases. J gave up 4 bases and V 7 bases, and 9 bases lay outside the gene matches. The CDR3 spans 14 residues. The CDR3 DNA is TGTGCCAGCACCACGACAGGGTATAGCACTGAAGCTTTCTTT. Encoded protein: CASTTTGYSTEAFF.

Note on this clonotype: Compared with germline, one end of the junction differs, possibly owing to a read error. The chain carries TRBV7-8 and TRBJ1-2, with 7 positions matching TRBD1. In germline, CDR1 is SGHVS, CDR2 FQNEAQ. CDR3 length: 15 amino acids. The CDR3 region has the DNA TGCGCCAGCAGCCAATTACTTGACAGGGAGGATGGCTACGCCTTC. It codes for CASSQLLDREDGYAF.

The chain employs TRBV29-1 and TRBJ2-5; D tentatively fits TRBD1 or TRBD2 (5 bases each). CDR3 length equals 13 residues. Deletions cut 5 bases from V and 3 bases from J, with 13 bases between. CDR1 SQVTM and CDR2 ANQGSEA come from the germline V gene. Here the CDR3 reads CSVSGTPEETQYF. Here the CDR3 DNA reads TGCAGCGTTTCCGGGACGCCGGAAGAGACCCAGTACTTC.